The rows below give T cell receptor beta chains drawn from one sample of a study of T-cell reconstitution after alpha-beta-depleted transplantation in children. TCRdb reprocessed the PCR reads with MiXCR, giving one entry per CDR3 protein. The data show some 150,000 distinct CDR3 sequences, around 8.8% seen once. Here the sequenced sample was PBMCs, mostly from graft donor cells, taken 180 days after TCRalphabeta/CD19-depleted stem cell transplant. These receptors were taken from a female patient between 2 and 15 years old who had a stem cell transplant for congenital amegakaryocytic thrombocytopenia, so the T cells may come from the graft donor. Both conserved end residues are part of each CDR3. The D gene is left open where the match is weak. Clone sizes are given selectively: once, few, many, or a class where the clone is expanded.

size: many; D: -; V: TRBV20-1; length: 16; J: TRBJ2-1; DNA: TGCAGTGCTAGAGGCCAAGACGGGAGCTCCTACAATGAGCAGTTCTTC; CDR3: CSARGQDGSSYNEQFF
size: -; D: -; V: TRBV6-6; length: 12; J: TRBJ1-3; DNA: TGTGCCACACACAAGGCTGGAAACACCATATATTTT; CDR3: CATHKAGNTIYF
size: -; D: -; V: TRBV6-2/TRBV6-3; length: 15; J: TRBJ2-3; DNA: TGTGCCAGCAGCAACTCGGGACTCCTTTCAGATACGCAGTATTTT; CDR3: CASSNSGLLSDTQYF
size: few; D: TRBD1; V: TRBV20-1; length: 15; J: TRBJ2-2; DNA: TGCAGTGCTAGCCCCGTCAGGGGGTGGACCGGGGAGCTGTTTTTT; CDR3: CSASPVRGWTGELFF
size: -; D: TRBD1; V: TRBV6-1; length: 14; J: TRBJ2-3; DNA: TGTGCCACCTTGGACAGGGGGAGCACAGATACGCAGTATTTT; CDR3: CATLDRGSTDTQYF
size: few; D: TRBD2; V: TRBV11-2; length: 19; J: TRBJ2-1; DNA: TGTGCCAGCAGCTTGAGACTAGCGGGGGGGCACACGTCCTACAATGAGCAGTTCTTC; CDR3: CASSLRLAGGHTSYNEQFF
size: many; D: -; V: TRBV28; length: 13; J: TRBJ2-7; DNA: TGTGCCAGCAGTTTTAGGCTAGTGGGGGAGCAGTACTTC; CDR3: CASSFRLVGEQYF
size: many; D: -; V: TRBV12-3/TRBV12-4; length: 13; J: TRBJ2-7; DNA: TGTGCCAGCAGTTTTTCGGGGCCCTACGAGCAGTACTTC; CDR3: CASSFSGPYEQYF
size: many; D: TRBD1; V: TRBV15; length: 16; J: TRBJ2-2; DNA: TGTGCCACCAGCAGAAGACAGGGTGGAAACACCGGGGAGCTGTTTTTT; CDR3: CATSRRQGGNTGELFF
size: -; D: TRBD2; V: TRBV7-2; length: 16; J: TRBJ2-7; DNA: TGTGCCAGCAGCTTAGCCTCCGGGACTAGCGGGAGCGAGCAGTACTTC; CDR3: CASSLASGTSGSEQYF
size: -; D: -; V: TRBV10-3; length: 14; J: TRBJ1-4; DNA: TGTGCCATCAGTGAACAGGGATGGGGCGAAAAACTGTTTTTT; CDR3: CAISEQGWGEKLFF
size: few; D: TRBD2; V: TRBV7-9; length: 14; J: TRBJ2-1; DNA: TGTGCCAGCAGCGAACGGGCGGGGGGAAATGAGCAGTTCTTC; CDR3: CASSERAGGNEQFF
size: many; D: TRBD1; V: TRBV7-2; length: 15; J: TRBJ2-3; DNA: TGTGCCAGCAGCAACGACAGGGGTGTTACAGATACGCAGTATTTT; CDR3: CASSNDRGVTDTQYF
size: many; D: TRBD2; V: TRBV5-4; length: 15; J: TRBJ2-3; DNA: TGTGCCAGCAGCTTGGCCCTAGCGGTCACAGATACGCAGTATTTT; CDR3: CASSLALAVTDTQYF
size: few; D: TRBD2; V: TRBV20-1; length: 19; J: TRBJ2-1; DNA: TGCAGTGCTTTGGACTACTTAGGGGTTGGGGGGGAGGCGTACAATGAGCAGTTCTTC; CDR3: CSALDYLGVGGEAYNEQFF
size: -; D: -; V: TRBV20-1; length: 14; J: TRBJ2-5; DNA: TGCAGTGCTAGGTCAGGAAGGGCTCAAGAGACCCAGTACTTC; CDR3: CSARSGRAQETQYF
size: -; D: -; V: TRBV7-2; length: 15; J: TRBJ2-7; DNA: TGTGCCAGCAGCTTAAGGTTGGGCAGGGACTACGAGCAGTACTTC; CDR3: CASSLRLGRDYEQYF
size: many; D: -; V: TRBV3-1; length: 17; J: TRBJ1-3; DNA: TGTGCCAGCAGCCAAGATATGGGCTATATTAGTGGAAACACCATATATTTT; CDR3: CASSQDMGYISGNTIYF
size: many; D: TRBD2; V: TRBV5-1; length: 18; J: TRBJ2-2; DNA: TGCGCCAGCAGCTCCCGGACTAGCGGGAGGGGAATCACCGGGGAGCTGTTTTTT; CDR3: CASSSRTSGRGITGELFF
size: -; D: TRBD1; V: TRBV12-3/TRBV12-4; length: 13; J: TRBJ2-2; DNA: TGTGCCAGCAGTCCCGGGACAGGCGGGGAGCTGTTTTTT; CDR3: CASSPGTGGELFF
size: many; D: -; V: TRBV20-1; length: 16; J: TRBJ2-1; DNA: TGCAGTGCTAGAGATCCCCGGGACGGCCTCTACAATGAGCAGTTCTTC; CDR3: CSARDPRDGLYNEQFF
size: many; D: -; V: TRBV10-3; length: 15; J: TRBJ1-2; DNA: TGTGCCATCAGTGACCCTACGGGGGGCATTTATGGCTACACCTTC; CDR3: CAISDPTGGIYGYTF
size: many; D: -; V: TRBV12-3/TRBV12-4; length: 12; J: TRBJ2-7; DNA: TGTGCCAGCAGTTTTTCCCCCTACGAGCAGTACTTC; CDR3: CASSFSPYEQYF
size: many; D: -; V: TRBV28; length: 14; J: TRBJ1-2; DNA: TGTGCCAGCAGTAGACAGTCTTATCGCTATGGCTACACCTTC; CDR3: CASSRQSYRYGYTF
size: -; D: TRBD2; V: TRBV13; length: 18; J: TRBJ2-7; DNA: TGTGCCAGCAGCTCCTCCTTTTTTAGCGGGAGGGCCACTTACGAGCAGTACTTC; CDR3: CASSSSFFSGRATYEQYF
size: many; D: TRBD2; V: TRBV20-1; length: 17; J: TRBJ2-7; DNA: TGCAGTGCTCAGGGGAGGAGCGGGAGGAACCCCTCCTACGAGCAGTACTTC; CDR3: CSAQGRSGRNPSYEQYF
size: few; D: TRBD2; V: TRBV12-3/TRBV12-4; length: 17; J: TRBJ2-3; DNA: TGTGCCAGCAGTCTAAGACTAGCGGGAGGTCGCACAGATACGCAGTATTTT; CDR3: CASSLRLAGGRTDTQYF
size: many; D: -; V: TRBV12-3/TRBV12-4; length: 13; J: TRBJ2-3; DNA: TGTGCCAGCAGTTTGGGGCTGATGGATACGCAGTATTTT; CDR3: CASSLGLMDTQYF
size: many; D: TRBD2; V: TRBV20-1; length: 15; J: TRBJ2-2; DNA: TGCAGTGCTAGAGAGTCAGCGGGAGGGACCGGGGAGCTGTTTTTT; CDR3: CSARESAGGTGELFF
size: many; D: -; V: TRBV28; length: 12; J: TRBJ1-5; DNA: TGTGCCAGCACGACCCTCAATCAGCCCCAGCATTTT; CDR3: CASTTLNQPQHF
size: many; D: TRBD1; V: TRBV5-5; length: 15; J: TRBJ2-7; DNA: TGTGCCAGCAGCTTGGGACAGGGGGCAAATTACGAGCAGTACTTC; CDR3: CASSLGQGANYEQYF
size: many; D: -; V: TRBV7-2; length: 15; J: TRBJ1-5; DNA: TGTGCCAGCAGCTTAGAGCCGGTTAGCAATCAGCCCCAGCATTTT; CDR3: CASSLEPVSNQPQHF
size: -; D: -; V: TRBV25-1; length: 14; J: TRBJ2-2; DNA: TGTGCCAGCAGTGGCAGGGGTGGTACCGGGGAGCTGTTTTTT; CDR3: CASSGRGGTGELFF
size: many; D: TRBD2; V: TRBV28; length: 14; J: TRBJ2-3; DNA: TGTGCCACCATGGGACTACTCCGCACAGATACGCAGTATTTT; CDR3: CATMGLLRTDTQYF
size: -; D: -; V: TRBV6-2/TRBV6-3; length: 15; J: TRBJ2-6; DNA: TGTGCCAGCAGCCCGCCAGGGGCTGGGGCCAACGTCCTGACTTTC; CDR3: CASSPPGAGANVLTF
size: many; D: -; V: TRBV10-3; length: 15; J: TRBJ2-7; DNA: TGTGCCATCAGCACTACCCGAGAAAAAGCCCGCGAGCAGTACTTC; CDR3: CAISTTREKAREQYF
size: many; D: TRBD2; V: TRBV10-3; length: 15; J: TRBJ2-3; DNA: TGTGCCATCAGTGAGTCGACTAGCACGGCAGATACGCAGTATTTT; CDR3: CAISESTSTADTQYF
size: many; D: -; V: TRBV10-3; length: 14; J: TRBJ1-3; DNA: TGTGCCATCAGTGGAACAGGGTCCGGAAACACCATATATTTT; CDR3: CAISGTGSGNTIYF
size: -; D: TRBD1; V: TRBV20-1; length: 15; J: TRBJ1-1; DNA: TGCAGTGCATCAGATACCGGGACAGGGAGGACTGAATCTTTCTTT; CDR3: CSASDTGTGRTESFF
size: many; D: -; V: TRBV18; length: 14; J: TRBJ1-4; DNA: TGTGCCAGCTCACCGCAGGGATATAATGAAAAACTGTTTTTT; CDR3: CASSPQGYNEKLFF
size: many; D: -; V: TRBV18; length: 15; J: TRBJ2-2; DNA: TGTGCCAGCTCAACAACAGGGAGGAACACCGGGGAGCTGTTTTTT; CDR3: CASSTTGRNTGELFF
size: many; D: -; V: TRBV20-1; length: 14; J: TRBJ2-7; DNA: TGCAGTGCTACACCACGCGGCAGCTCCTACGAGCAGTACTTC; CDR3: CSATPRGSSYEQYF
size: few; D: -; V: TRBV5-5; length: 17; J: TRBJ1-6; DNA: TGTGCCAGCAGCTTTACAAGACACAGGGACTATAATTCACCCCTCCACTTT; CDR3: CASSFTRHRDYNSPLHF
size: many; D: -; V: TRBV18; length: 14; J: TRBJ2-5; DNA: TGTGCCAGCTCACCACTCGGGGGCGAGGGGACCCAGTACTTC; CDR3: CASSPLGGEGTQYF
size: many; D: -; V: TRBV20-1; length: 14; J: TRBJ2-7; DNA: TGCAGTGCTTCCCAGGGCATGGGCGCCTACGAGCAGTACTTC; CDR3: CSASQGMGAYEQYF
size: few; D: -; V: TRBV5-1; length: 16; J: TRBJ2-4; DNA: TGCGCCAGCAGCGTCGCACCCGGGACATCCAAAAACATTCAGTACTTC; CDR3: CASSVAPGTSKNIQYF
size: many; D: TRBD2; V: TRBV10-3; length: 14; J: TRBJ2-1; DNA: TGTGCCACCGTACTAGCGGGAGCCTCCAATGAGCAGTTCTTC; CDR3: CATVLAGASNEQFF
size: many; D: TRBD1; V: TRBV10-1; length: 14; J: TRBJ1-2; DNA: TGCGCCAGCAGCGGGACAGGGACTTACCATGGCTACACCTTC; CDR3: CASSGTGTYHGYTF
size: many; D: TRBD1; V: TRBV5-1; length: 15; J: TRBJ2-7; DNA: TGCGCCAGCAGCGTGTTAACCGGACAGGGGGAGGCGCAGTACTTC; CDR3: CASSVLTGQGEAQYF
size: many; D: -; V: TRBV19; length: 13; J: TRBJ2-5; DNA: TGTGCCAGTAGTATTGGTCGAGCGGAGACCCAGTACTTC; CDR3: CASSIGRAETQYF
size: many; D: -; V: TRBV7-2; length: 15; J: TRBJ2-2; DNA: TGTGCCAGCAGCTTAGCGGGGAAAAACACCGGGGAGCTGTTTTTT; CDR3: CASSLAGKNTGELFF
size: many; D: -; V: TRBV12-3/TRBV12-4; length: 12; J: TRBJ2-1; DNA: TGTGCCAGCAGAAACCTCGGATCCCGAGCTCACTTC; CDR3: CASRNLGSRAHF
size: many; D: -; V: TRBV7-6; length: 13; J: TRBJ2-1; DNA: TGTGCCAGCAGCCTATACGGGGCGGATGAGCAGTTCTTC; CDR3: CASSLYGADEQFF
size: few; D: -; V: TRBV7-6; length: 17; J: TRBJ2-2; DNA: TGTGCCAGCAGCACCAGCGACAGTAGGGAGAACACCGGGGAGCTGTTTTTT; CDR3: CASSTSDSRENTGELFF
size: many; D: -; V: TRBV4-2; length: 16; J: TRBJ2-3; DNA: TGTGCCAGCAGCCAAGATACGGGACCCCGCACAGATACGCAGTATTTT; CDR3: CASSQDTGPRTDTQYF